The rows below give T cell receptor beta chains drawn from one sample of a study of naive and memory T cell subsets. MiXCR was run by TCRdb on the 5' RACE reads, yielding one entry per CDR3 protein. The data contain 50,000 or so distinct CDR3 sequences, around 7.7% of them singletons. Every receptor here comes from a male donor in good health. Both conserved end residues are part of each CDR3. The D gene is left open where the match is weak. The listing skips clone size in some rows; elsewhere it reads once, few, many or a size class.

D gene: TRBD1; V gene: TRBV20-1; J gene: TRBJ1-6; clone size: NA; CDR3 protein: CSARTGDNSPLHF; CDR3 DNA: TGCAGTGCGAGGACAGGCGATAATTCACCCCTCCACTTT
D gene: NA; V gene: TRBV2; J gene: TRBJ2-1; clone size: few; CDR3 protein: CATGARETGEQFF; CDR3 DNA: TGTGCCACCGGAGCGCGGGAGACAGGGGAGCAGTTCTTC
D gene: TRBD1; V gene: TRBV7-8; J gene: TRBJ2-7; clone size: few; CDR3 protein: CASSGGTGLGEQYF; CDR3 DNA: TGTGCCAGCAGTGGGGGGACAGGGTTAGGTGAGCAGTACTTC
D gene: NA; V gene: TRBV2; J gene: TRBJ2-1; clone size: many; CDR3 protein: CASRDVGYNEQFF; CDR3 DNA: TGTGCCAGCAGGGACGTAGGTTACAATGAGCAGTTCTTC
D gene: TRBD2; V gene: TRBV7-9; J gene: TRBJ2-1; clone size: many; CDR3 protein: CASNSMASGGVEQFF; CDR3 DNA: TGTGCCAGCAATTCCATGGCTAGCGGGGGGGTGGAGCAGTTCTTC
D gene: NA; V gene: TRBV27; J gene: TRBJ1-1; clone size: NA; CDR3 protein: CASSPTPGVTEAFF; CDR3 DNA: TGTGCCAGCAGCCCTACCCCCGGGGTCACTGAAGCTTTCTTT
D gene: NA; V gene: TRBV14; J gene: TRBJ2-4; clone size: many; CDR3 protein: CASSRLADIQYF; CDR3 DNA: TGTGCCAGCAGCCGACTGGCCGACATTCAGTACTTC
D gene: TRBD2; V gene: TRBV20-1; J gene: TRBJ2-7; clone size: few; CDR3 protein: CSAFRTSGGGEQYF; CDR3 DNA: TGCAGTGCTTTCCGGACTAGCGGGGGTGGCGAGCAGTACTTC
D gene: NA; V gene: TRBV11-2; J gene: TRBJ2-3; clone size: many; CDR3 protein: CASSLVSGFTDTQYF; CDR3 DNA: TGTGCCAGCAGCTTGGTTAGCGGATTCACAGATACGCAGTATTTT
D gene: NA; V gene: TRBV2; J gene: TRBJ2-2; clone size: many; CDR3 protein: CASSPENTGELFF; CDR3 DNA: TGTGCCAGCAGTCCCGAGAACACCGGGGAGCTGTTTTTT
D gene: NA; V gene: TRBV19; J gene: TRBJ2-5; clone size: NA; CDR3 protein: CASSIGTQPHQETQYF; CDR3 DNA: TGTGCCAGTAGTATCGGGACCCAACCCCACCAAGAGACCCAGTACTTC
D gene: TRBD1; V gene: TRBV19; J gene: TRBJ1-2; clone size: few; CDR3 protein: CASSTFPPGQGSNYGYTF; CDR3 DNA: TGTGCCAGTAGTACGTTCCCTCCGGGACAGGGCTCTAACTATGGCTACACCTTC
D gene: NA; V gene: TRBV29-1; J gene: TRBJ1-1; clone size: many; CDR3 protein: CSVEDPTNTEAFF; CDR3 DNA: TGCAGCGTTGAAGATCCGACGAACACTGAAGCTTTCTTT
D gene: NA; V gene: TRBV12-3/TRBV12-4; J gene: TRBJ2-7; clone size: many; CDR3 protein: CASSPGAVFEQYF; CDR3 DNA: TGTGCCAGCAGTCCCGGCGCTGTTTTCGAGCAGTACTTC
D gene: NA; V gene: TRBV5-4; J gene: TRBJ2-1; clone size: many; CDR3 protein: CASSLVSGNYNEQFF; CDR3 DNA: TGTGCCAGCAGCTTGGTATCGGGTAACTACAATGAGCAGTTCTTC
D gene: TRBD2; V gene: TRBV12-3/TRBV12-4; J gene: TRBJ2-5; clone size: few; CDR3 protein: CASGLVETQYF; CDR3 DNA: TGTGCCAGTGGACTAGTGGAGACCCAGTACTTC
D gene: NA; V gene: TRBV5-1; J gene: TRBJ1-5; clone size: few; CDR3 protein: CASSLVGDSNQPQHF; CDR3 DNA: TGCGCCAGCAGCTTGGTAGGGGATAGCAATCAGCCCCAGCATTTT